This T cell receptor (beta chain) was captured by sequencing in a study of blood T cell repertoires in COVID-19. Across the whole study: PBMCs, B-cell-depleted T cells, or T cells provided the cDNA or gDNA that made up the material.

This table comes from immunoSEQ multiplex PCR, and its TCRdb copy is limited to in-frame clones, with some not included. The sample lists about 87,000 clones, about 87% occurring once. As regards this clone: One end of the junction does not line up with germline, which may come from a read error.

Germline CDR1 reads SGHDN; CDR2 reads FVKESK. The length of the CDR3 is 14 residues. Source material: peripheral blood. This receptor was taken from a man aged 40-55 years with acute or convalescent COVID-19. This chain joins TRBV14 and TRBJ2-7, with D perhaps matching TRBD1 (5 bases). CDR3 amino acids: CASSQNIGAGNLNF. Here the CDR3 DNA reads TGTGCCAGCAGCCAAAACATCGGAGCAGGGAATTTGAACTTC.